Shown below are 16 T cell receptor beta chains from a single sample sequenced in a study of molecular identifiers for immune sequencing clone quantification. TCRdb processed the PCR reads anew with MiXCR; each CDR3 protein has one entry. Altogether about 320,000 distinct CDR3 sequences are present, 24% being singletons, with the ten largest covering around 0.74%. The sample taken for sequencing was naive CD8+ T cells from blood, with Jurkat cell RNA spiked in. This sample's subset: FACS-sorted CD8+CD4-CCR7+CD45RA+ naive T cells. The receptor set was obtained from a human donor in good health. Some libraries in this study had Jurkat cell RNA spiked in.

This clonotype was seen a few times. This chain joins TRBV7-9 and TRBJ1-6; D remains ambiguous. The CDR3 spans 17 residues. The ends were cut back, 4 bases at V and 9 bases at J, with 22 bases in the middle. Germline CDR1 and CDR2: SEHNR and FQNEAQ (reference sequence). The CDR3 nucleotides read TGTGCCAGCAGCTCAACCCCTCGGGCGACGGGAGGTTCACCCCTCCACTTT. Encoded protein: CASSSTPRATGGSPLHF.

The chain recombines TRBV9 with TRBJ2-7, with TRBD2 as a possible D gene (6 bases). Germline assignment: CDR1 SGDLS and CDR2 YYNGEE. The V gene lost 0 bases and the J gene lost 2 bases, with 12 bases spanning the gap. The CDR3 runs 15 residues. CDR3 protein: CASSVGAGPAYEQYF. The DNA of the CDR3 is TGTGCCAGCAGCGTAGGCGCGGGACCAGCCTACGAGCAGTACTTC. Together with reference TRBV9 and TRBJ2-7, the CDR3 gives the full variable domain: DSGVTQTPKHLITATGQRVTLRCSPRSGDLSVYWYQQSLDQGLQFLIQYYNGEERAKGNILERFSAQQFPDLHSELNLSSLELGDSALYFCASSVGAGPAYEQYFGPGTRLTVT.

V gene TRBV12-3 or TRBV12-4 combines with J gene TRBJ2-1, with 8 nucleotides matching TRBD2. The V segment lost 6 bases and the J segment 7 bases; nucleotides outside the gene matches: 23. This CDR3 spans 19 amino acids. The CDR3, as DNA: TGTGCCAGCAGCTCGGGAGGGACTAATATACCGACTCCTACAAATGAGCAGTTCTTC. Residues: CASSSGGTNIPTPTNEQFF.

A single count supports this clonotype. A much larger clone lies one base from this, so it may be a read error. The rearrangement links TRBV4-3 to TRBJ2-7; no reliable D call. CDR1 is LGHNA, CDR2 YSLEER, per germline. The CDR3 consists of 14 residues. The CDR3: CASSQDYTVYVQYF. CDR3 DNA: TGCGCCAGCAGCCAAGATTATACAGTCTACGTGCAGTACTTC.

This clonotype was recorded many times. This chain joins TRBV13 and TRBJ2-3, with 7 positions matching TRBD1. Losses at the gene ends were 3 bases for V and 2 bases for J; bases not matched to a gene: 2. This CDR3 comprises 14 residues. Germline CDR1 is PRHDT and CDR2 is FYEKMQ (reference sequence). The CDR3 loop reads CASSFGQATDTQYF. In DNA, the CDR3 is TGTGCCAGCAGCTTCGGACAGGCCACAGATACGCAGTATTTT. Filled out from reference TRBV13 and TRBJ2-3, the complete variable domain reads AAGVIQSPRHLIKEKRETATLKCYPIPRHDTVYWYQQGPGQDPQFLISFYEKMQSDKGSIPDRFSAQQFSDYHSELNMSSLELGDSALYFCASSFGQATDTQYFGPGTRLTVL.

The table lists this clonotype with a few counts. The rearrangement links TRBV6-8 to TRBJ1-5; D call uncertain. The germline V and J ends were trimmed by 0 bases and 2 bases, with 11 bases remaining between them. This CDR3 has 16 amino acids. Per germline, CDR1 MNHGY and CDR2 SAAAGT. The CDR3 nucleotides read TGTGCCAGCAGTTACTCGAGGGAGGCGGGCAATCAGCCCCAGCATTTT. Translated, it gives CASSYSREAGNQPQHF.

This clonotype appeared many times. This chain links TRBV4-1 with TRBJ2-2; 8 positions agree with TRBD2. Germline V gives CDR1 MGHRA, CDR2 YSYEKL. This CDR3 has 16 amino acids. V trimming: 1 base; J trimming: 6 bases; junction bases outside the gene matches: 7. The CDR3: CASSQGVVAGPGELFF. CDR3 nucleotide sequence: TGCGCCAGCAGCCAAGGGGTCGTAGCGGGGCCCGGGGAGCTGTTTTTT.

This clonotype was detected many times. The chain is built from TRBV9 and TRBJ2-1; D remains ambiguous. Between the trimmed V and J ends, which lost 3 bases and 4 bases, there was a span of 5 bases. Germline-derived CDR1 and CDR2 are SGDLS and YYNGEE. The CDR3 covers 12 residues. The CDR3 spells CASSAEYNEQFF. Here the CDR3 DNA reads TGTGCCAGCAGCGCCGAGTACAATGAGCAGTTCTTC.

This clonotype was seen a few times. The rearrangement uses TRBV28 and TRBJ1-3; D perhaps matches TRBD1 (6 bases). The CDR3 contains 14 residues. The germline gives CDR1 MDHEN, CDR2 SYDVKM. V dropped 5 bases and J dropped 4 bases, with 12 bases sitting between them. CDR3 sequence reads: CASSPDRLGNTIYF. The DNA for the CDR3 is TGTGCCAGCAGTCCCGACAGGCTCGGAAACACCATATATTTT. Full variable domain (rest looked up from reference TRBV28 and TRBJ1-3): DVKVTQSSRYLVKRTGEKVFLECVQDMDHENMFWYRQDPGLGLRLIYFSYDVKMKEKGDIPEGYSVSREKKERFSLILESASTNQTSMYLCASSPDRLGNTIYFGEGSWLTVV.

This clonotype has a handful of counts. The chain has TRBV6-5 and TRBJ1-5, with 9 bases that match TRBD1. The germline V gene has CDR1 MNHEY and CDR2 SVGAGI. The V gene end was trimmed by 6 bases and the J gene end by 6 bases; junction bases not matched to a gene: 3. There are 13 residues in the CDR3. The CDR3 nucleotides read TGTGCCAGCAGACAGGGGGCTGGTCAGCCCCAGCATTTT. It is translated as CASRQGAGQPQHF.

Comments on this clonotype: One end of the junction varies from germline; a read error may be responsible. This sequence joins TRBV27 and TRBJ2-3; 10 positions agree with TRBD2. The CDR3 runs to 15 residues. Germline-derived CDR1 and CDR2 are MNHEY and SMNVEV (reference sequence). The DNA of the CDR3 is TGTGTCAGCAACCGAGCGGGGGGGCCTGGATATACGCAGTATTTT. This encodes CVSNRAGGPGYTQYF.

This clonotype has just a few counts. This chain links TRBV30 with TRBJ2-1; a weak D match, TRBD2 (6 bases). The germline gives CDR1 GTSNPN, CDR2 SVGIG (reference sequence). The CDR3 loop spans 13 amino acids. V was clipped by 3 bases and J by 2 bases, with 8 bases between them. The CDR3 sequence is CAWSPGAYNEQFF. Here the CDR3 DNA reads TGTGCCTGGAGCCCGGGGGCCTACAATGAGCAGTTCTTC.

A word on this clonotype: The CDR3 carries no conserved terminal phenylalanine or tryptophan, so it likely arises from a read error. The limits of the CDR3 on the DNA are not certain, so only TCRdb's listed CDR3 is given. The chain uses TRBV28 and TRBJ1-5. Per germline, CDR1 MDHEN and CDR2 SYDVKM. Both ends counted, the CDR3 spans 15 residues. The chain's CDR3 is CASRRFLYGNQPQRS.

This clonotype showed up many times. V usage is TRBV7-2 and J usage is TRBJ2-7; no clear D. The CDR3 has 12 amino acids. Germline loops: CDR1 SGHTA, CDR2 FQGNSA. The V gene lost 4 bases and the J gene lost 2 bases, with 6 bases spanning the gap. DNA for the CDR3: TGTGCCAGCAGCTACGTCCCCTACGAGCAGTACTTC. Translated: CASSYVPYEQYF.

In this sample, this clonotype turned up once. This may stem from a read error, because a much larger clone lies one nucleotide away. The V and J genes are TRBV6-2 or TRBV6-3 and TRBJ1-1; tentative D call: TRBD1 (5 bases). The CDR3 is 12 residues long. Trimming cost V 2 bases and J 7 bases, with 8 bases left between them. Germline CDR1 is MNHEY and CDR2 is SVGEGT. DNA for the CDR3: TGTGCCAGCAGTTACGGGGGGTTTGAAGCTTTCTTT. This encodes CASSYGGFEAFF.

Note on this clonotype: One base away lies a much larger clone, so this may be a sequencing read error. This chain joins TRBV7-9 and TRBJ2-6; tentative D call: TRBD1 (5 bases). The CDR3 loop spans 14 amino acids. The V gene's germline CDR1 is SEHNR and CDR2 FQNEAQ (reference sequence). CDR3 sequence (DNA): TGTGCCAGCAGCCACAACTCTGGGGCCAACGTCCCGACTTTC. This encodes CASSHNSGANVPTF.